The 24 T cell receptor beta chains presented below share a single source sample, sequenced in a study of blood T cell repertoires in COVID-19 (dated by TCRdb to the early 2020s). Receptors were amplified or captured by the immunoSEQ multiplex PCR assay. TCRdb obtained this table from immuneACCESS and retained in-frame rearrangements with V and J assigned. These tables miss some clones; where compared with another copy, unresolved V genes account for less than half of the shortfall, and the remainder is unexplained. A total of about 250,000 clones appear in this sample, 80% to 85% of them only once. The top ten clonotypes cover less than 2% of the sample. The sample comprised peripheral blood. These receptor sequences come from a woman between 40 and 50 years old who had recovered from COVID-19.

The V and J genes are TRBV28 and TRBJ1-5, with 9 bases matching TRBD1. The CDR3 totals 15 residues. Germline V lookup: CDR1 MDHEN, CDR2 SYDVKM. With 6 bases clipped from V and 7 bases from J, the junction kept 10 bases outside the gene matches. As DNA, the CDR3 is TGTGCCAGCAGCGAAAACAGGGGGCGCGCCCAGCCCCAGCATTTT. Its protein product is CASSENRGRAQPQHF.

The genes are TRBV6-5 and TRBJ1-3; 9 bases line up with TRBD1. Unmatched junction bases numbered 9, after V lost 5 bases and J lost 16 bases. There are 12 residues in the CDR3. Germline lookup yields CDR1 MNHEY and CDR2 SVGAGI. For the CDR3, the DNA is TGTGCCAGCAGTACCAGACAGGGGGGCTCGTATTTT. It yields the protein CASSTRQGGSYF.

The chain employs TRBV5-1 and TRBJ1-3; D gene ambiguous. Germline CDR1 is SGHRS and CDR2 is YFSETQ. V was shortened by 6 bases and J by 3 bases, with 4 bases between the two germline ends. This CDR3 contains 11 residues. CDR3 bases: TGCGCCAGCACCAATGGAAACACCATATATTTT. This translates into CASTNGNTIYF.

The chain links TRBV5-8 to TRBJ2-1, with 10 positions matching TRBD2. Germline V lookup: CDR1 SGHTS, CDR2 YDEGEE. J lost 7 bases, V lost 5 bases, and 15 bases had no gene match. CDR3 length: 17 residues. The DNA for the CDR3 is TGTGCCAGCAGTTCTTGGATAATCACTAGCGGGGCTAATGAGCAGTTCTTC. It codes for CASSSWIITSGANEQFF.

The DNA of the CDR3 is TGCAGCGTGGTCGGGACCGGAGGGAACCAAGAGACCCAGTACTTC. It translates to CSVVGTGGNQETQYF. This chain joins TRBV29-1 and TRBJ2-5; maybe TRBD2 (6 bases). V lost 6 bases and J lost 0, with 17 bases in between. There are 15 residues in the CDR3. CDR1 SQVTM and CDR2 ANQGSEA come from the germline V gene.

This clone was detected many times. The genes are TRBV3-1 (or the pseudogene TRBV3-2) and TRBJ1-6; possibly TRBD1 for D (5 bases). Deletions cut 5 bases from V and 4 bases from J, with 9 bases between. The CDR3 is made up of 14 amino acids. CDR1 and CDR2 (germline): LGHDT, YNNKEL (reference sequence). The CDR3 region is CASSLDTYNSPLHF. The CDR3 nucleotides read TGTGCCAGCAGCTTGGACACGTATAATTCACCCCTCCACTTT.

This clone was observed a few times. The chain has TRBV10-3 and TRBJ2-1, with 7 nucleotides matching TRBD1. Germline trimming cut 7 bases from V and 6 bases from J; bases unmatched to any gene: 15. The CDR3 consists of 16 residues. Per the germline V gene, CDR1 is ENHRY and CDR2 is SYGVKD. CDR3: CAIKGSTGDKANEQFF. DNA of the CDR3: TGTGCCATCAAAGGGAGTACAGGGGATAAGGCCAATGAGCAGTTCTTC.

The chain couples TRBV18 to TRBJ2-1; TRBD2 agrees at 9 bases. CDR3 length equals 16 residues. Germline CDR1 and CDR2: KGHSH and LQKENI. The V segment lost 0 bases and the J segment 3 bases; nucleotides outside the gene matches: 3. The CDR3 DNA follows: TGTGCCAGCTCACCACCTCCAGCGGGGGGCTACAATGAGCAGTTCTTC. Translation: CASSPPPAGGYNEQFF.

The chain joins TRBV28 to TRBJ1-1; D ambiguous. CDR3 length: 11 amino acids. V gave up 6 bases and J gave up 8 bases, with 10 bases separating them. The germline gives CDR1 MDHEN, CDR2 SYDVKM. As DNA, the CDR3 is TGTGCCAGCAGGCAGACAAACGAAGCTTTCTTT. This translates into CASRQTNEAFF.

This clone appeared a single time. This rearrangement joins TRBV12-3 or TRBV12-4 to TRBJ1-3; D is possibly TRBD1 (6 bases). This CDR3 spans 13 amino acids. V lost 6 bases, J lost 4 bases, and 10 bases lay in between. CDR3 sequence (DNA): TGTGCCAGCAGCAGGACAGCCGGAAACACCATATATTTT. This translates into CASSRTAGNTIYF.

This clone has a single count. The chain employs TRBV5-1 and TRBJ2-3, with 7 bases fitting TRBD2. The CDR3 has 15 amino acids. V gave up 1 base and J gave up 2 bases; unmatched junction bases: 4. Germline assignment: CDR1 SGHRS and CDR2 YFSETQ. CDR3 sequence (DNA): TGCGCCAGCAGCTTGAGCGGGGACCTCACAGATACGCAGTATTTT. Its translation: CASSLSGDLTDTQYF.

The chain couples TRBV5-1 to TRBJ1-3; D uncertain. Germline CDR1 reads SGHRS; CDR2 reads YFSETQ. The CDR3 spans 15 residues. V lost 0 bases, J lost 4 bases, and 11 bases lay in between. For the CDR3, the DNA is TGCGCCAGCAGCTTGGCCGGAGGCCGGGGAAACACCATATATTTT. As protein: CASSLAGGRGNTIYF. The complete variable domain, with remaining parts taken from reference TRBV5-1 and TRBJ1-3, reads KAGVTQTPRYLIKTRGQQVTLSCSPISGHRSVSWYQQTPGQGLQFLFEYFSETQRNKGNFPGRFSGRQFSNSRSEMNVSTLELGDSALYLCASSLAGGRGNTIYFGEGSWLTVV.

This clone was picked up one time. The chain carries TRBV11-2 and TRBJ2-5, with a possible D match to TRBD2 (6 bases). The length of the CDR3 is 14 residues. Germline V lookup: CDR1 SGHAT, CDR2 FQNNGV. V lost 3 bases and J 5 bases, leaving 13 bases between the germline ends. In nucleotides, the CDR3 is TGTGCCAGCAGCTTCGGGGGTACCGAGGAGACCCAGTACTTC. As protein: CASSFGGTEETQYF. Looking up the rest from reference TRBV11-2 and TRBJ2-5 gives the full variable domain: EAGVAQSPRYKIIEKRQSVAFWCNPISGHATLYWYQQILGQGPKLLIQFQNNGVVDDSQLPKDRFSAERLKGVDSTLKIQPAKLEDSAVYLCASSFGGTEETQYFGPGTRLLVL.

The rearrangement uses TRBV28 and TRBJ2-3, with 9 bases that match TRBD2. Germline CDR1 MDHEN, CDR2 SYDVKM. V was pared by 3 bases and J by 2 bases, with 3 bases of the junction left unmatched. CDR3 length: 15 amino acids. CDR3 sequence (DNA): TGTGCCAGCAGTTTCGGACTAGCGACCACAGATACGCAGTATTTT. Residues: CASSFGLATTDTQYF.

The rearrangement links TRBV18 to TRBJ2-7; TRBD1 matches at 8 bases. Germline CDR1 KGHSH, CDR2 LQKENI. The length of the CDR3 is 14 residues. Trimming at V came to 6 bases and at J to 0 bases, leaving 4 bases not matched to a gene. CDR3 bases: TGTGCCAGCTCTCTAACAGGGGGCTCCTACGAGCAGTACTTC. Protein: CASSLTGGSYEQYF.

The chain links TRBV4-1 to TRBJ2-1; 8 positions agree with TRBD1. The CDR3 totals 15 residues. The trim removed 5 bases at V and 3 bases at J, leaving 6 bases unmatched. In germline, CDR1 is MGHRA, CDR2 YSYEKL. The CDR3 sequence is CASSFSGGIYNEQFF. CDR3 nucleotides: TGCGCCAGCAGCTTTTCAGGGGGCATCTACAATGAGCAGTTCTTC.

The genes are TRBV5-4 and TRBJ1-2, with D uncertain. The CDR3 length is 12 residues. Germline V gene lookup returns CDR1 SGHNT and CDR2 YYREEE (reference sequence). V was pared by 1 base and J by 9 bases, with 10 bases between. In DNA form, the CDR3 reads TGTGCCAGCAGCTTGTCTAGGGAGAGCTACACCTTC. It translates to CASSLSRESYTF.

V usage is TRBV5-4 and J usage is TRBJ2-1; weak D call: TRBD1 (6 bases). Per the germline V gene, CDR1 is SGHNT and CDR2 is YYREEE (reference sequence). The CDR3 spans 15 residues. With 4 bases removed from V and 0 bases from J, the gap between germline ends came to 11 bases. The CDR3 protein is CASSETGDSYNEQFF. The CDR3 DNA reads TGTGCCAGCAGCGAGACAGGAGACTCCTACAATGAGCAGTTCTTC. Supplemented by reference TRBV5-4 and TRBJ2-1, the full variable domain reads ETGVTQSPTHLIKTRGQQVTLRCSSQSGHNTVSWYQQALGQGPQFIFQYYREEENGRGNFPPRFSGLQFPNYSSELNVNALELDDSALYLCASSETGDSYNEQFFGPGTRLTVL.

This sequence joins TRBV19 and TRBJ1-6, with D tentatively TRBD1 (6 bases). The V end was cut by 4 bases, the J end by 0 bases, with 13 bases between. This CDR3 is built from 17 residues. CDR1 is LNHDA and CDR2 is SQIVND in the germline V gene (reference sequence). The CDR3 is CASSTGTRSSYNSPLHF. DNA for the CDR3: TGTGCCAGTAGTACCGGGACAAGGAGCTCCTATAATTCACCCCTCCACTTT.

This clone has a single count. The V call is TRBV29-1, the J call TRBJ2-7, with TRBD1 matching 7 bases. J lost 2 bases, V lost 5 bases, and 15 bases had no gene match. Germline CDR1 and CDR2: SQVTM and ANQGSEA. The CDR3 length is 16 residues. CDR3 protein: CSVYGGTGADTYEQYF. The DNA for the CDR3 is TGCAGCGTTTATGGAGGAACAGGGGCCGATACCTACGAGCAGTACTTC.

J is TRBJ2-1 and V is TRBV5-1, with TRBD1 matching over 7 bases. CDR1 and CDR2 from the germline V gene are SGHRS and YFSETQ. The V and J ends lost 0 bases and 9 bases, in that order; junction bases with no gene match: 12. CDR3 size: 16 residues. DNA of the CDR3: TGCGCCAGCAGCTTGGCCTCTGGAAGGGGGCGGCGTGAGCAGTTCTTC. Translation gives CASSLASGRGRREQFF.

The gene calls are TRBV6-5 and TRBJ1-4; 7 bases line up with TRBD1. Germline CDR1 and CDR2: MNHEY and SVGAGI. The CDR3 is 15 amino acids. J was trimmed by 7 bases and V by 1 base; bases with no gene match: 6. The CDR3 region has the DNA TGTGCCAGCAGTTACTACGCACAGGGGACTGAAAAACTGTTTTTT. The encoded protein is CASSYYAQGTEKLFF.

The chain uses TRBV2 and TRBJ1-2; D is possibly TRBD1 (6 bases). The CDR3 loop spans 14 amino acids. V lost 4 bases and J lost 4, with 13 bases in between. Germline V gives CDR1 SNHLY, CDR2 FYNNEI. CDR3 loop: CASSGSGQSYGYTF. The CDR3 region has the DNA TGTGCCAGCAGTGGTTCAGGACAGAGCTATGGCTACACCTTC.

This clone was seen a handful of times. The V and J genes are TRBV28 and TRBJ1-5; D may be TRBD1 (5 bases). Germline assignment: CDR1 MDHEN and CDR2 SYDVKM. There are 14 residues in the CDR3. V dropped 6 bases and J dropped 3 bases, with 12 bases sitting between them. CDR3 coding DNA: TGTGCCAGCAGAGGTGGGGGGTCCAATCAGCCCCAGCATTTT. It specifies CASRGGGSNQPQHF.